The 30 T cell receptor beta chains in this list originate from one sample, sequenced in a study of CD8+ T cells in alopecia areata. The study sorted pooled cutaneous lymph node cells by CD4, CD8alpha, NKG2D, NKG2ACE and other markers. Investigators isolated RNA and reverse transcribed it into cDNA to act as the sequencing template. Libraries were prepared by immunoSEQ multiplex PCR; TCRdb keeps only in-frame clonotypes and omits some of them. This repertoire holds roughly 260,000 clones, and none appear only once. The source material was CD4+ T cells sorted from a lymph node. All receptors come from a C3H/HeJ mouse with alopecia areata. Strain MHC haplotype: H2-k.

To note about this clone: Gene names refer to mouse genes. The DNA ends 4 residues before the CDR3 does, and the rest of the CDR3 is filled in from the germline J gene. V usage is TRBV31 and J usage is TRBJ2-3; maybe TRBD2 (6 bases). CDR3 length equals 14 residues. V was shortened by 1 base and J by 3 bases, with 11 bases between the two germline ends. Germline CDR1 is GKSSPN and CDR2 is SITVG. CDR3 in amino acids: CAWSPRGEAETLYF. CDR3 bases read: TGTGCCTGGAGTCCCCGGGGGGAGGCAGAA.

This clone occurred a few times. Mouse gene names apply. The read is 4 residues too short to cover the CDR3 end, so that end is filled in from the germline J gene. Other DNA sequences of this sample code for an identical CDR3. V and J are TRBV1 and TRBJ1-1, with D perhaps TRBD1 (5 bases). V lost 3 bases, J lost 1 base, and 6 bases lay in between. Germline V gene data show CDR1 as NSQYPW and CDR2 as LRSPGD (reference sequence). The CDR3 covers 13 residues. Incomplete CDR3 DNA: TGCACCTGCAGTGCGGGGGGGAACACA. Its protein product is CTCSAGGNT. The whole CDR3 is CTCSAGGNTEVFF.

This clone has more than one count but fewer than ten. Mouse germline and gene names are used. The read ends 4 residues early relative to the CDR3; the germline J gene fills the gap. The chain employs TRBV19 and TRBJ1-2; TRBD1 agrees at 10 bases. Trimming took 4 bases from V and 2 from J; bases not matched to a gene: 2. This CDR3 comprises 14 residues. Looked up from germline, CDR1 is FNHDT and CDR2 is SITEND (reference sequence). This CDR3 is CASSSTGGNSDYTF. CDR3 DNA, as far as it was read: TGTGCCAGCAGTTCGACAGGGGGCAACTCC.

Notes on this clone: All gene names here are mouse names. The CDR3 is cut off 3 residues early in the read; its end comes from the germline J gene. The chain recombines TRBV19 with TRBJ1-6; TRBD1 is a possible D gene (5 bases). TRBJ1-6 is an open reading frame, and its role is uncertain. CDR3 length: 14 residues. Trimming shortened V by 4 bases and J by 3 bases, and 8 bases separated the two germline ends. Germline V lookup: CDR1 FNHDT, CDR2 SITEND (reference sequence). CDR3 region: CASSPDIYNSPLYF. Incomplete CDR3 DNA: TGTGCCAGCAGTCCGGACATCTATAATTCGCCC.

This clone was observed a few times. Gene names refer to mouse genes. The read terminates 4 residues before the CDR3 end, so the remaining end is supplied by the germline J gene. The chain employs TRBV31 and TRBJ2-1; TRBD1 matches 9 bases. V shed 4 bases, J shed 6 bases, and the junction held 4 bases outside the gene matches. The germline V gene encodes CDR1 GKSSPN and CDR2 SITVG. This CDR3 spans 13 amino acids. CDR3 region: CAWTRQGVAEQFF. CDR3 bases read: TGTGCCTGGACCCGACAGGGGGTTGCT.

About this clone: Gene labels here are mouse ones. The sequenced fragment ends 4 residues before the CDR3 boundary, so the rest is inferred from the germline J gene. The rearrangement joins TRBV31 to TRBJ2-3; unclear D gene. Germline lookup yields CDR1 GKSSPN and CDR2 SITVG. The CDR3 contains 13 residues. Trimming cost V 2 bases and J 0 bases, with 6 bases left between them. Partial CDR3 DNA: TGTGCCTGGAGTGTCACTAGTGCAGAA. Its translation is CAWSVTSAE. The entire CDR3 is CAWSVTSAETLYF.

Points on this clone: Genes and germline come from the mouse. The observed sequence ends 4 residues before the CDR3 terminus, with the missing tail filled in from the germline J gene. The chain combines TRBV5 with TRBJ2-7, with TRBD1 matching 9 bases. The CDR3 covers 15 residues. CDR1 LGHNA and CDR2 YNLKQL come from the germline V gene (reference sequence). The sequenced part of the CDR3 DNA is TGTGCCAGCAGCCAAGATAGGACAGGGGAATAT. This translates into CASSQDRTGEY. Given in full, the CDR3 is CASSQDRTGEYEQYF.

This clone was found many times. Gene and germline names: mouse. The CDR3 extends 4 residues past the end of the read, so its final part is completed from the germline J gene. This same CDR3 is encoded by further DNA sequences in the sample. This rearrangement joins TRBV1 to TRBJ1-2; 8 nucleotides line up with TRBD1. This CDR3 is 15 amino acids long. Per the germline V gene, CDR1 is NSQYPW and CDR2 is LRSPGD (reference sequence). V lost 0 bases and J lost 2; bases outside the gene matches: 2. CDR3 region: CTCSADPGGNSDYTF. The CDR3 bases that were read are TGCACCTGCAGTGCAGATCCAGGGGGCAACTCC.

The table lists this clone with a few counts. Germline and genes here are mouse. The read stops 4 residues short of the end of the CDR3; the missing end is completed from the germline J gene. At the DNA level, this CDR3 is encoded by other sequences in the same sample as well. The genes are TRBV13-3 and TRBJ2-1; 11 bases are shared with TRBD2. The CDR3 covers 15 residues. V gave up 3 bases and J gave up 6 bases; unmatched junction bases: 5. Per germline, CDR1 NNHDY and CDR2 SYVADS. The chain's CDR3 is CASSGTGGALAEQFF. The sequenced part of the CDR3 DNA is TGTGCCAGCAGTGGCACTGGGGGGGCGCTTGCT.

Note on this clone: The gene names here belong to mouse. The DNA ends 4 residues before the CDR3 does, and the rest of the CDR3 is filled in from the germline J gene. The V call is TRBV31, the J call TRBJ2-3; 12 bases line up with TRBD1. CDR1 and CDR2 from the germline V gene are GKSSPN and SITVG. J lost 1 base, V lost 0 bases, and 14 bases had no gene match. CDR3 length equals 20 residues. This CDR3 is CAWSLNRDRGHWRGAETLYF. The sequenced part of the CDR3 DNA is TGTGCCTGGAGTCTAAACCGGGACAGGGGGCACTGGAGGGGTGCAGAA.

As for this clone: Mouse gene names apply. The read terminates 4 residues before the CDR3 end, so the remaining end is supplied by the germline J gene. The genes are TRBV13-3 and TRBJ2-7, with TRBD1 matching over 9 bases. This CDR3 region has 13 residues. CDR1 and CDR2 (germline): NNHDY, SYVADS. The covered CDR3 bases are TGTGCCAGCAGTGCGGACAGGGGTTAT. It encodes CASSADRGY. The whole CDR3 protein reads CASSADRGYEQYF.

A remark on this clone: The gene names given are mouse names. The CDR3 is cut off 4 residues early in the read; its end comes from the germline J gene. V is TRBV13-1 and J is TRBJ2-5; TRBD1 might be the D (5 bases). This CDR3 has 15 residues. Germline CDR1 and CDR2: NSHNY and SYGAGN. The CDR3 is CASSDAGRSKDTQYF. The CDR3 bases that were read are TGTGCCAGCAGTGATGCAGGGAGGTCTAAAGAC.

This clone has more than one count but fewer than ten. Germline and genes here are mouse. The CDR3 goes on 4 residues after the read ends, and that part is filled in from the germline J gene. The chain recombines TRBV13-1 with TRBJ2-7; D not resolved. V was pared by 0 bases and J by 0 bases, with 4 bases between. This CDR3 contains 13 residues. Germline CDR1 reads NSHNY; CDR2 reads SYGAGN. CDR3 bases read: TGTGCCAGCAGTGATGCTCTCTCCTAT. Amino acids: CASSDALSY. The full CDR3 protein is CASSDALSYEQYF.

This clone was picked up a small number of times. Here the gene names and germline are mouse. The DNA read from the CDR3 is TGTGCCAGCAGTAAGACAGCTAGTGCAGAA. This gives the protein CASSKTASAE. The whole CDR3 protein reads CASSKTASAETLYF. J is TRBJ2-3 and V is TRBV19; perhaps TRBD1 as D (5 bases). The observed sequence ends 4 residues before the CDR3 terminus, with the missing tail filled in from the germline J gene. The CDR3 runs to 14 residues. V shed 3 bases and J shed 0 bases, with 8 bases lying between them. Germline values: CDR1 FNHDT, CDR2 SITEND (reference sequence).

This clone showed up just a few times. Mouse names are used for the genes. The part of the CDR3 DNA that was read is TGTGCTAGCAGTGATATGGGGGACTCCTAT. Its translation is CASSDMGDSY. The entire CDR3 protein reads CASSDMGDSYEQYF. The chain employs TRBV17 and TRBJ2-7, with D possibly TRBD2 on 6 matching bases. The read terminates 4 residues before the CDR3 end, so the remaining end is supplied by the germline J gene. Trimming removed 5 bases at V and 0 bases at J, with 11 bases between. Germline CDR1 reads MNHDT; CDR2 reads YYDKIL. This CDR3 contains 14 residues.

This clone was counted only a few times. Genes and germline come from the mouse. The read ends 4 residues before the CDR3 terminus; that terminus is restored from the germline J gene. This sequence joins TRBV19 and TRBJ2-7; a weak D match, TRBD2 (6 bases). In germline, CDR1 is FNHDT, CDR2 SITEND (reference sequence). The CDR3 loop spans 16 amino acids. V shed 1 base and J shed 0 bases, with 14 bases lying between them. The sequenced CDR3 bases are TGTGCCAGCAGTATAAGGGTCTGGGGAAGCTCCTAT. This translates into CASSIRVWGSSY. The whole CDR3 reads CASSIRVWGSSYEQYF.

With respect to this clone: The gene names given are mouse names. The read is 4 residues too short to cover the CDR3 end, so that end is filled in from the germline J gene. This sample also contains other DNA sequences that code for the same CDR3. V and J are TRBV19 and TRBJ2-2; 9 bases are a match to TRBD1. V trimming: 8 bases; J trimming: 2 bases; junction bases outside the gene matches: 1. Per the germline V gene, CDR1 is FNHDT and CDR2 is SITEND (reference sequence). This CDR3 has 13 residues. The CDR3 here is CASGQGNTGQLYF. CDR3 bases read: TGTGCCAGTGGACAGGGGAACACCGGG.

This clone has only a few counts. Mouse gene names and germline throughout. The CDR3 end lies 4 residues beyond the end of the read and is filled in from the germline J gene. In the same sample, other DNA sequences code for this CDR3. V usage is TRBV13-2 and J usage is TRBJ2-2; 8 bases align to TRBD2. Germline trimming cut 2 bases from V and 2 bases from J; bases unmatched to any gene: 5. In germline, CDR1 is NNHNN, CDR2 SYGAGS (reference sequence). CDR3 size: 16 residues. The sequenced CDR3 bases are TGTGCCAGCGGTGAGGGGCTGGGGGGCAACACCGGG. Its translation is CASGEGLGGNTG. Given in full, the CDR3 is CASGEGLGGNTGQLYF.

Points on this clone: Gene labels here are mouse ones. The missing CDR3 end, 4 residues past where the read stops, is filled in from the germline J gene. V and J are TRBV13-2 and TRBJ2-5; 8 nucleotides match TRBD2. CDR1 and CDR2 from the germline V gene are NNHNN and SYGAGS (reference sequence). Trimming at V came to 0 bases and at J to 0 bases, leaving 12 bases not matched to a gene. The CDR3 spans 19 residues. The CDR3 reads CASGDAGLRGGANQDTQYF. The DNA read from the CDR3 is TGTGCCAGCGGTGATGCAGGGCTGAGGGGGGGCGCGAACCAAGAC.

The table lists this clone with many counts. Here the gene names and germline are mouse. Sequencing ends 4 residues short of the CDR3 end; the germline J gene provides the rest. Other DNA sequences in the same sample also yield this CDR3. The chain has TRBV13-1 and TRBJ2-3; D not resolved. CDR1 and CDR2 (germline): NSHNY, SYGAGN. The CDR3 consists of 13 residues. The V end lost 3 bases, the J end lost 1 base, and 6 bases lay between the germline ends. This CDR3 is CASSAAGAETLYF. The DNA read from the CDR3 is TGTGCCAGCAGTGCAGCGGGTGCAGAA.

This clone was recorded at least ten times. Genes here carry mouse names. The CDR3 goes on 4 residues after the read ends, and that part is filled in from the germline J gene. The rearrangement joins TRBV13-1 to TRBJ2-5; possibly TRBD1 for D (6 bases). V was pared by 2 bases and J by 0 bases, with 13 bases between. Germline values: CDR1 NSHNY, CDR2 SYGAGN. The CDR3 is 16 amino acids. The sequenced part of the CDR3 DNA is TGTGCCAGCAGTGACCCTCGGGACATTAACCAAGAC. Translation gives CASSDPRDINQD. The whole CDR3 protein is CASSDPRDINQDTQYF.

This clone has more than one count but fewer than ten. Gene names and germline refer to mouse. The CDR3 end lies 4 residues beyond the end of the read and is filled in from the germline J gene. The gene calls are TRBV19 and TRBJ2-1; 9 positions agree with TRBD1. Trimming cost V 4 bases and J 2 bases; bases outside gene matches: 4. The CDR3 spans 15 residues. Looked up from germline, CDR1 is FNHDT and CDR2 is SITEND (reference sequence). The DNA read from the CDR3 is TGTGCCAGCAGTCCCTACAGGGGGCACTATGCT. Its translation is CASSPYRGHYA. The whole CDR3 reads CASSPYRGHYAEQFF.

As for this clone: Each gene name is a mouse one. The CDR3 extends 4 residues past the end of the read, so its final part is completed from the germline J gene. The chain couples TRBV13-1 to TRBJ2-7, with 7 bases that match TRBD1. Germline V gene lookup returns CDR1 NSHNY and CDR2 SYGAGN. This CDR3 comprises 14 residues. The CDR3 bases that were read are TGTGCCAGCAGTGATGCGGGACAGCTTTAT. It translates to CASSDAGQLY. The full-length CDR3 reads as CASSDAGQLYEQYF.

Comments on this clone: Gene names and germline match the mouse. The read ends 4 residues before the CDR3 terminus; that terminus is restored from the germline J gene. The chain uses TRBV13-2 and TRBJ2-7, with 8 bases lining up with TRBD2. Germline V gene sequence: CDR1 NNHNN, CDR2 SYGAGS (reference sequence). The CDR3 is made up of 13 amino acids. This chain's CDR3 is CASGDGWGDEQYF. The CDR3 DNA, read in part, is TGTGCCAGCGGTGACGGCTGGGGGGAT.

The table lists this clone with a few counts. The germline and genes are mouse ones. The missing CDR3 end, 4 residues past where the read stops, is filled in from the germline J gene. At the DNA level, this CDR3 is encoded by other sequences in the same sample as well. The V gene is TRBV19, the J gene TRBJ2-1, with D maybe TRBD2 (5 bases). The CDR3 consists of 14 residues. Germline V gene data show CDR1 as FNHDT and CDR2 as SITEND (reference sequence). Trimming removed 2 bases from V and 1 base from J, with 7 bases in between. The part of the CDR3 DNA that was read is TGTGCCAGCAGTATGCCTGGGAACTATGCT. It encodes CASSMPGNYA. The entire CDR3 protein reads CASSMPGNYAEQFF.

Remarks on this clone: The gene names given are mouse names. The read ends 4 residues before the CDR3 terminus; that terminus is restored from the germline J gene. V gene TRBV17 combines with J gene TRBJ2-7; TRBD1 aligns across 9 bases. There are 15 residues in the CDR3. CDR1 and CDR2 from the germline V gene are MNHDT and YYDKIL. The covered CDR3 bases are TGTGCTAGCAGTAGAGATCCTGGACAGGGGTAT. This encodes CASSRDPGQGY. The entire CDR3 is CASSRDPGQGYEQYF.

Of note for this clone: All gene names here are mouse names. The CDR3 goes on 4 residues after the read ends, and that part is filled in from the germline J gene. The chain links TRBV19 to TRBJ2-2, with a tentative D call TRBD2 (5 bases). Germline V gene lookup returns CDR1 FNHDT and CDR2 SITEND (reference sequence). Trimming shortened V by 1 base and J by 1 base, and 8 bases separated the two germline ends. This CDR3 has 15 residues. The CDR3 region is CASSIPWVNTGQLYF. CDR3 DNA, as far as it was read: TGTGCCAGCAGTATACCCTGGGTAAACACCGGG.

In this sample, this clone turned up a few times. Gene and germline names: mouse. The read finishes 4 residues shy of the CDR3 end, and the germline J gene is used to complete it. Additional DNA sequences in this sample encode the identical CDR3. The chain joins TRBV13-2 to TRBJ2-3; 8 bases line up with TRBD2. The ends lost 3 bases at V and 0 bases at J; junction bases unmatched: 3. This CDR3 region has 15 residues. CDR1 and CDR2 from the germline V gene are NNHNN and SYGAGS (reference sequence). CDR3 protein: CASGGTGSSAETLYF. The CDR3 bases that were read are TGTGCCAGCGGTGGGACTGGGTCTAGTGCAGAA.

Notes on this clone: Genes and germline come from the mouse. The read is 4 residues too short to cover the CDR3 end, so that end is filled in from the germline J gene. The sample has other DNA sequences that encode this CDR3 too. This chain uses TRBV13-1 with TRBJ2-3; no clear D gene. This CDR3 has 13 residues. Germline CDR1 is NSHNY and CDR2 is SYGAGN. The germline V and J ends were trimmed by 7 bases and 0 bases, with 9 bases remaining between them. Incomplete CDR3 DNA: TGTGCCAGCTCTGGCACTAGTGCAGAA. Protein product: CASSGTSAE. The CDR3 reads in full as CASSGTSAETLYF.

This clone has more than one count but fewer than ten. Gene names denote mouse genes. The missing CDR3 end, 4 residues past where the read stops, is filled in from the germline J gene. The chain is built from TRBV31 and TRBJ1-2; no reliable D call. Deletions cut 2 bases from V and 0 bases from J, with 4 bases between. The CDR3 spans 12 residues. Germline values: CDR1 GKSSPN, CDR2 SITVG. This CDR3 reads CAWSGSNSDYTF. The covered CDR3 bases are TGTGCCTGGAGTGGTTCAAACTCC.